Given below is one TCR beta chain in context. No antigen is known for it. CDR3 and TCR beta VDJ profiling relied on genomic DNA as the template. TCRdb independently ran MiXCR on the reads; one entry per CDR3 protein. The sample records some 190,000 distinct CDR3 sequences, roughly half being singletons. The record originates from a study of CD8+CD57+ T cells in acquired aplastic anemia. Across the study: Healthy donors had, on average, roughly 9.8 million reads for their CD4+ cells. General study findings and limits: Patients and controls had in common around 29 CD8+ CDR3 sequences.

CDR1 is SNHLY, CDR2 FYNNEI, per germline. CDR3 length: 11 residues. V was clipped by 4 bases and J by 7 bases, with 2 bases between them. This sequence was found in a human donor in good health, serving as a control. J is TRBJ1-6 and V is TRBV2; D is unresolved. Material: sorted CD4+, CD8+, or CD8+CD57+ T cells (not recorded which) from PBMCs. CDR3 region: CASSVNSPLHF. The CDR3 bases are TGTGCCAGCAGTGTGAATTCACCCCTCCACTTT.